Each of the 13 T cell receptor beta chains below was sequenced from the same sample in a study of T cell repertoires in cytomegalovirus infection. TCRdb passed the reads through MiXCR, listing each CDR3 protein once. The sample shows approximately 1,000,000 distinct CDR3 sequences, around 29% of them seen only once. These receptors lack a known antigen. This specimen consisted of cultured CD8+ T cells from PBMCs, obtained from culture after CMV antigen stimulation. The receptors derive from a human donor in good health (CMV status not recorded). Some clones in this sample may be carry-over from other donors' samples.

The CDR3 loop reads CASSSGQGVSNEQFF. The CDR3 coding sequence is TGTGCCAGCAGCTCCGGACAGGGGGTCTCCAATGAGCAGTTCTTC. The chain is built from TRBV7-9 and TRBJ2-1, with 10 bases aligning to TRBD1. Per the germline V gene, CDR1 is SEHNR and CDR2 is FQNEAQ (reference sequence). This CDR3 is built from 15 residues. V was pared by 4 bases and J by 6 bases, with 6 bases of the junction left unmatched.

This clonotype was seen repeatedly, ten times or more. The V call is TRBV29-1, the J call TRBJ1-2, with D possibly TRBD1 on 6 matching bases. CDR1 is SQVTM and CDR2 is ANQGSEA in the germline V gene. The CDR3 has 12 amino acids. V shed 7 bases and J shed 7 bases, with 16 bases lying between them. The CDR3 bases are TGCAGCGCCAAAGAGGGGGATGCTGGCTACACCTTC. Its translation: CSAKEGDAGYTF.

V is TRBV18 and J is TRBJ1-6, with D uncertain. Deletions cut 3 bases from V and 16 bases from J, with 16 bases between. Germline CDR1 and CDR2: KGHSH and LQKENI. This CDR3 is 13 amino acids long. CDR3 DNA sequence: TGTGCCAGCTCACCTGGCGCAGCCGAACCTCTCCACTTT. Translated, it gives CASSPGAAEPLHF.

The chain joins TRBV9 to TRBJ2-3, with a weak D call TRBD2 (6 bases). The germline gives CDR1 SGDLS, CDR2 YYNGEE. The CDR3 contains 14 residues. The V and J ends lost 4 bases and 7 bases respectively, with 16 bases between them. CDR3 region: CASSPRDLAYTQYF. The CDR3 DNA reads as TGTGCCAGCAGCCCCCGCGATCTAGCGTATACGCAGTATTTT.

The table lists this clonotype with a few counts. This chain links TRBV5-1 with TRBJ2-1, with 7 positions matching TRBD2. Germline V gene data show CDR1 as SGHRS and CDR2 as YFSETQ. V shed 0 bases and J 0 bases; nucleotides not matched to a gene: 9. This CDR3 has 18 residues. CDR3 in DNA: TGCGCCAGCAGCTTGGACGGTCCTAGCGGAAGCTCCTACAATGAGCAGTTCTTC. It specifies CASSLDGPSGSSYNEQFF.

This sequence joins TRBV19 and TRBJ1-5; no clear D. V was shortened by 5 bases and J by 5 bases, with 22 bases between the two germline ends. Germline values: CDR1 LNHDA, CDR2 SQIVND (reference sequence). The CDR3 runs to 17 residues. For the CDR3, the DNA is TGTGCCAGTAGTCGAGAGGAGGGTAGAGGGAGGGATCAGCCCCAGCATTTT. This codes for CASSREEGRGRDQPQHF.

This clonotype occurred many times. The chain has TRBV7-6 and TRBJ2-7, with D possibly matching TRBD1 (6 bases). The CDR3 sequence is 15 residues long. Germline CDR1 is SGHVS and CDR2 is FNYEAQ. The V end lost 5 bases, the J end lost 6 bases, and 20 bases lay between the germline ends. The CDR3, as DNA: TGTGCCAGCAGCCAGACCCTTAGGGGGTCTGTCGAGCAGTACTTC. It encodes CASSQTLRGSVEQYF.

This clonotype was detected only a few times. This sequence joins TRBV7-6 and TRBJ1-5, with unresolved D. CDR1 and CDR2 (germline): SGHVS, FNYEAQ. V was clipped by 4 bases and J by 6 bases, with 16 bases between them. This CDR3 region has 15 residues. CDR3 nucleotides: TGTGCCAGCAGCTCTAGCCCAGTGAAAGGTCAGCCCCAGCATTTT. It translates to CASSSSPVKGQPQHF.

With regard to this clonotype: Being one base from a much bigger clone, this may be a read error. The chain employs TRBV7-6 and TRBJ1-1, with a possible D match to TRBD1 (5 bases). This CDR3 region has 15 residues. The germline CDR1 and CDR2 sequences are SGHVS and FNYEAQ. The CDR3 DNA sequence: TGTGCCAACAGCCCGATAGTATCTGGGGGCACTGAAGCTTTCTTT. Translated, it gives CANSPIVSGGTEAFF.

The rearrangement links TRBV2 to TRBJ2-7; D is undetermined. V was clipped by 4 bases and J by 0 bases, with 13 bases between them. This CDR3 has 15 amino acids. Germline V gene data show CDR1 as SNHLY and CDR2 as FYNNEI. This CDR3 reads CASSAGPGISYEQYF. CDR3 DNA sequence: TGTGCCAGCAGTGCCGGTCCTGGAATCTCCTACGAGCAGTACTTC.

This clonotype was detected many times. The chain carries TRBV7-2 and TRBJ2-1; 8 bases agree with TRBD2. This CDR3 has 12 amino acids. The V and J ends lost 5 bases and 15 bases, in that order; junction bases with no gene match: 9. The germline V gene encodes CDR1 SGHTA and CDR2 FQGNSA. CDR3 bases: TGTGCCAGCAGCCGGGCGGGAGGCCAGTCGTTCTTC. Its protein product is CASSRAGGQSFF.

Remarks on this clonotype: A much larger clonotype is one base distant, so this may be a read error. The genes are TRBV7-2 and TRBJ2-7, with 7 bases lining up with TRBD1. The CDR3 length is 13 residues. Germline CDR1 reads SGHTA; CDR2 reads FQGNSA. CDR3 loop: CAGSFFPGGEQYF. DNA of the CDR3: TGTGCCGGCAGCTTTTTTCCAGGGGGCGAGCAGTACTTC.

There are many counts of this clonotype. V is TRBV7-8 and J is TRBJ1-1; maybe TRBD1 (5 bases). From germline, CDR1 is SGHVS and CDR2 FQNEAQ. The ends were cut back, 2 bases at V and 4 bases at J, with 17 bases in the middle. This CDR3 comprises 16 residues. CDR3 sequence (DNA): TGTGCCAGCAGCTTAAAGCGTGGACACTGGGGCACTGAAGCTTTCTTT. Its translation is CASSLKRGHWGTEAFF.